The present T cell receptor (beta chain) was sequenced within a study of control samples from healthy donors and cancer patients (TCRdb year 2020). The protocol used for the library was the immunoSEQ multiplex PCR assay. This is the immuneACCESS table as TCRdb keeps it, with only in-frame sequences that have V and J called. A part of the clones is gone; compared with another copy, unresolved V genes explain less than half, and the rest is unexplained. For this sample there are tens of thousands of clones; approximately 93% appear just once. The ten largest clonotypes hold roughly 1.5% of the sample. A remark on this clone: No cognate antigen has been identified for it. Per-base qualities were not stored, and no clone one base away is much larger.

V is trimmed back by 2 bases and J by 7 bases, and the junction contains 3 bases that no gene match accounts for. Reading from cysteine to phenylalanine, the CDR3 counts 13 amino acids. Just the 39-base CDR3 DNA is kept, in frame starting at base 1. CDR1 and CDR2, looked up from the germline V gene (reference sequence), are SGHNT and YYREEE. The sequence joins TRBV5-4 to TRBJ2-5, and TRBD2 matches 9 of the central bases. Source material: blood. This TCR came from a woman aged 25 to 39 in good health. CDR3 reads: CASSLAGGRTQYF. The bases are TGTGCCAGCAGCTTAGCGGGAGGCCGGACCCAGTACTTC.